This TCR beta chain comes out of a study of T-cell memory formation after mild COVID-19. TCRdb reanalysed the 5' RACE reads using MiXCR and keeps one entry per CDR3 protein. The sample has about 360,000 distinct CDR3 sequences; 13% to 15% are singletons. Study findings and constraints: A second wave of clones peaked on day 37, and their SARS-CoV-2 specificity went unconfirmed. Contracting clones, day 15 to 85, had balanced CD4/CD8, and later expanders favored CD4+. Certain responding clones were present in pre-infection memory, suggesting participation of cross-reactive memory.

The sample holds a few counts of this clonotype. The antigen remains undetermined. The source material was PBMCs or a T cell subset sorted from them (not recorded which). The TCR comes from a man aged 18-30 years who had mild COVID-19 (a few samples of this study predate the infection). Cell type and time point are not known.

The CDR3 spells CASSRPAGTEAFF. CDR3 DNA: TGCGCCAGCAGCCGCCCGGCGGGCACTGAAGCTTTCTTT. The genes are TRBV4-1 and TRBJ1-1; unclear D gene. CDR1 MGHRA and CDR2 YSYEKL come from the germline V gene. V was pared by 4 bases and J by 4 bases, with 10 bases between. The CDR3 has 13 residues.